The source of this T cell receptor beta chain is a study of CD8+ T cells in alopecia areata. Turning to the study itself: Each day, treated patients took oral tofacitinib twice, at 5 to 10 mg per dose.

This CDR3 contains 13 residues. In the case of this clone: The antigen is not known.

RNA was extracted and reverse transcribed into cDNA as the sequencing template. Repertoires were generated with immunoSEQ multiplex PCR, while TCRdb's copy carries only in-frame clones and drops some. The sample yields fewer than 200,000 clones, about 60% seen once. The study's findings and limits: The study found that many expanded lesional clones persisted in scalp and blood during tofacitinib. TCRs were shared less clearly across patients than in mice, possibly for HLA-related reasons.

The treatment denotes: oral pan-JAK inhibitor, 5-10 mg twice daily. Punch biopsies of lesional scalp, plus peripheral blood, were taken from alopecia areata patients. The chain recombines TRBV12-2 with TRBJ1-6. TRBV12-2 is recorded as a pseudogene. The sequence was obtained from a human donor with alopecia areata. Sequenced here: CD4+ T cells sorted from blood, sampled at week 24, from a patient treated with tofacitinib. The chain's CDR3 is CASRLEPRPPLHF. As DNA, the CDR3 is TGTGCAAGTCGCTTAGAGCCCCGCCCACCCCTCCACTTT.